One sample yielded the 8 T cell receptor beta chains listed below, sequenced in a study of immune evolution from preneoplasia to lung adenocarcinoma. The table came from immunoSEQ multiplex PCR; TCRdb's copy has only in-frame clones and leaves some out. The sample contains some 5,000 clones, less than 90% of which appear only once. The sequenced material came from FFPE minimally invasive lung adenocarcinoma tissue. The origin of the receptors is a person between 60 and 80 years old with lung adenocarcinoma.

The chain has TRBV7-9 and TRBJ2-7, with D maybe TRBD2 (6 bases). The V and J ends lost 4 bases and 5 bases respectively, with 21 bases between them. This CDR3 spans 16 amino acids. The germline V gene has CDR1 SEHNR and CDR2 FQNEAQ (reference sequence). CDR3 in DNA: TGTGCCAGCAGCTACCCGCGGGGTCGTCTCACCGACGAGCAGTACTTC. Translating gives CASSYPRGRLTDEQYF.

CDR3 amino acids: CASSLEGLQPQHF. The CDR3 DNA reads as TGCGCCAGCAGCTTGGAGGGTCTTCAGCCCCAGCATTTT. This chain connects TRBV5-1 to TRBJ1-5; D not resolved. Germline V lookup: CDR1 SGHRS, CDR2 YFSETQ. This CDR3 has 13 residues. Trimming removed 0 bases from V and 6 bases from J, with 7 bases in between.

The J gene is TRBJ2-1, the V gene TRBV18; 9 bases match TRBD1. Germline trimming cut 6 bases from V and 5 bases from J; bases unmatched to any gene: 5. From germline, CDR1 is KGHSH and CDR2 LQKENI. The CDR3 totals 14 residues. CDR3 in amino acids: CASSLGQGHNEQFF. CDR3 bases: TGTGCCAGCTCCCTGGGACAGGGTCACAATGAGCAGTTCTTC.

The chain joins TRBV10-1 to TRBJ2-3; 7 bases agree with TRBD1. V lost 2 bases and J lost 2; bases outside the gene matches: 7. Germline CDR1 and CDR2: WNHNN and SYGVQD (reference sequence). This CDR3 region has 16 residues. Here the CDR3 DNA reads TGCGCCAGCAGTGAGCCGCCGGACAGGAACACAGATACGCAGTATTTT. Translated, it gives CASSEPPDRNTDTQYF.

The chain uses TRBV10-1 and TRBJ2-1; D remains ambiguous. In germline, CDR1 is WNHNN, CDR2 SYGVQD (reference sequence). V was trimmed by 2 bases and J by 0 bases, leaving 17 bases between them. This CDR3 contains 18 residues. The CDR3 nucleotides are TGCGCCAGCAGTGAGCGTTCCAGGCGGCTGAGCTCCTACAATGAGCAGTTCTTC. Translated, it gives CASSERSRRLSSYNEQFF.

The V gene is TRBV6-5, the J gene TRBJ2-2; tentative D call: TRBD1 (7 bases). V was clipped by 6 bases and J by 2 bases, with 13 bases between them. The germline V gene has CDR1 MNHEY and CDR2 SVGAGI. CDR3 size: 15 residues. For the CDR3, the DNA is TGTGCCAGCAGCTTAGGAGGGGGCAACACCGGGGAGCTGTTTTTT. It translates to CASSLGGGNTGELFF.

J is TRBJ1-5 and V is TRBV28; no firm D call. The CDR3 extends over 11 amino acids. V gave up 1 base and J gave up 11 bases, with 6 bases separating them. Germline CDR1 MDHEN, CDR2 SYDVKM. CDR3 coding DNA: TGTGCCAGCAGTTTATTCGGGACCCAGCATTTT. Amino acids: CASSLFGTQHF.

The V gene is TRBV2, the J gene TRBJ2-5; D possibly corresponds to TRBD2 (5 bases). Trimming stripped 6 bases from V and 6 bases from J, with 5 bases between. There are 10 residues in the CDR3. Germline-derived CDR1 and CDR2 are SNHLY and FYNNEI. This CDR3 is CASSGKTQYF. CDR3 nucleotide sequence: TGTGCCAGCAGCGGGAAGACCCAGTACTTC. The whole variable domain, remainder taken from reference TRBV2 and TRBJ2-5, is EPEVTQTPSHQVTQMGQEVILRCVPISNHLYFYWYRQILGQKVEFLVSFYNNEISEKSEIFDDQFSVERPDGSNFTLKIRSTKLEDSAMYFCASSGKTQYFGPGTRLLVL.